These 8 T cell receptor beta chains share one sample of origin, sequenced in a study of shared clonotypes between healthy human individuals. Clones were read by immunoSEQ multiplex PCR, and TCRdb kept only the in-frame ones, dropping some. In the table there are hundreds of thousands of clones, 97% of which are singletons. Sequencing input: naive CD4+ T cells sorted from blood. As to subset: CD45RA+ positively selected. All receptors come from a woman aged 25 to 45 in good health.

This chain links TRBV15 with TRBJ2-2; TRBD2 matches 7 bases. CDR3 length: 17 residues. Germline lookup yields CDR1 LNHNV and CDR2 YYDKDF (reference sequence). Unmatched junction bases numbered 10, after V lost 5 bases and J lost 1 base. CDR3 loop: CATSEGNGRMNTGELFF. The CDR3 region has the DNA TGTGCCACCAGCGAGGGGAACGGGAGGATGAACACCGGGGAGCTGTTTTTT.

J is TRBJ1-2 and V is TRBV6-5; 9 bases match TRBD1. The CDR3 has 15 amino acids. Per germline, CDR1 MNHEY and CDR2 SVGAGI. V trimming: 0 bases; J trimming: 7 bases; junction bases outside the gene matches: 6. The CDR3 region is CASSYSNRGQSGYTF. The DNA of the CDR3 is TGTGCCAGCAGTTACTCGAACAGGGGGCAAAGTGGCTACACCTTC.

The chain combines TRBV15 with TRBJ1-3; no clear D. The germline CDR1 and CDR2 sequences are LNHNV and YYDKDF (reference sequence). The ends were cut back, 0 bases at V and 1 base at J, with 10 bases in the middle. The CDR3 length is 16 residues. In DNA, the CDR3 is TGTGCCACCAGCAGAGATCTATCGGGGTCTGGAAACACCATATATTTT. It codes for CATSRDLSGSGNTIYF.

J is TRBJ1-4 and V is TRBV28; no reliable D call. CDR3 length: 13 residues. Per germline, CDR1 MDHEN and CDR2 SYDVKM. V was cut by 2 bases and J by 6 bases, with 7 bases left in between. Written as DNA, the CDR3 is TGTGCCAGCAGTTTAGGCTCGGATGAAAAACTGTTTTTT. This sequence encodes CASSLGSDEKLFF. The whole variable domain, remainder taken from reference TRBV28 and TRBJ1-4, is DVKVTQSSRYLVKRTGEKVFLECVQDMDHENMFWYRQDPGLGLRLIYFSYDVKMKEKGDIPEGYSVSREKKERFSLILESASTNQTSMYLCASSLGSDEKLFFGSGTQLSVL.

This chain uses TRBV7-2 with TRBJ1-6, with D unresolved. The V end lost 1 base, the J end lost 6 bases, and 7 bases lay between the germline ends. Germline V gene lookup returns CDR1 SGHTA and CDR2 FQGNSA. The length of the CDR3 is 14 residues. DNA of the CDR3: TGTGCCAGCAGCTTAGGAGGTTTTAATTCACCCCTCCACTTT. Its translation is CASSLGGFNSPLHF.

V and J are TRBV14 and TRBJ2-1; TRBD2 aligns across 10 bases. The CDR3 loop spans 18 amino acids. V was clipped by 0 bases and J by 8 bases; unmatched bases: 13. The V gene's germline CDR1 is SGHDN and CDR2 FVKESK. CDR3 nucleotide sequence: TGTGCCAGCAGCCAAGATTCCACGCGACTAGCGGGTCCCGATGAGCAGTTCTTC. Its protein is CASSQDSTRLAGPDEQFF.

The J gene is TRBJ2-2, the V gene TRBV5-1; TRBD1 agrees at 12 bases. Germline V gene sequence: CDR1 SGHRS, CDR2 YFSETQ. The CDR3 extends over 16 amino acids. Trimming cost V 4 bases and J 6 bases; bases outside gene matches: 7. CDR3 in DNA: TGCGCCAGCAGCGGATCCGGGACAGGGGGCTCCGGGGAGCTGTTTTTT. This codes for CASSGSGTGGSGELFF.

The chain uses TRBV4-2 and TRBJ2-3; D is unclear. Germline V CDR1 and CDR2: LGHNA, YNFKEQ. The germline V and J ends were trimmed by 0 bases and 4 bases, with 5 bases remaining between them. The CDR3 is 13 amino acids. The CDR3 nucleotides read TGTGCCAGCAGCCAAGAAGTCCCAGATACGCAGTATTTT. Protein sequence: CASSQEVPDTQYF.